This TCR beta chain originates from a study of memory CD4+ T cells and cytomegalovirus serostatus. Overall study: Healthy Belgian adult donors included 9 or 10 CMV-positive and 24 CMV-negative people. Regarding the study as a whole: Each of approximately 73 CMV-associated TCRbeta sequences occurred in one to five individuals.

The sort gate was single viable CD3+CD4+CD8-CD45RO+ cells for memory CD4+ T cells. CMV serostatus came from serum IgG against pp150, pp28, p38, p52. After thawing, CD4+ T cells were positively selected. About this clone itself: The antigen remains unidentified.

Data came from immunoSEQ multiplex PCR; TCRdb stores just in-frame clones and leaves some out. The table includes tens of thousands of clones, around 72% detected once. Sequenced sample: memory CD4+ T cells from blood. This clonotype was obtained from an adult in good health and CMV-seronegative.

The CDR3 nucleotides read TGTGCCAGCAGCAATCCTATGAGGACGGCTAATGAAAAACTGTTTTTT. Its protein is CASSNPMRTANEKLFF. V usage is TRBV21-1 and J usage is TRBJ1-4. TRBV21-1 is an annotated pseudogene. This CDR3 contains 16 residues.